A single TCR beta chain is shown here with its context. In the original processing: Estimation of nucleated cell counts relied on the amplification of reference gene primers. Sequencing was performed with immunoSEQ multiplex PCR; in TCRdb, only in-frame clones are kept and a portion is missing. V, J and clone size were drawn from that table, and D and trimming were deduced from the DNA. The table records roughly 96,000 clones, roughly 82% of them present only once. V lost 2 bases and J 2 bases, leaving 7 bases between the germline ends. Germline V gives CDR1 SNHLY, CDR2 FYNNEI. The CDR3 consists of 14 residues. The source of the sample is a study of blood T cell repertoires in COVID-19. Study in general: Acute and convalescent COVID-19 specimens originated in the United States, Italy and Spain. Nucleic acid was either cDNA or gDNA, and it came from T cells, B-cell-depleted T cells, or PBMCs.

The V gene is TRBV2, the J gene TRBJ1-5, with D unresolved. This receptor was obtained from an elderly man with acute or convalescent COVID-19. Specimen: peripheral blood. CDR3 loop: CASSESRGNQPQHF. The CDR3 nucleotides are TGTGCCAGCAGTGAATCCCGAGGCAATCAGCCCCAGCATTTT.